A single sample is the source of the 23 T cell receptor beta chains below, sequenced in a study of blood T cell repertoires in COVID-19. The data were produced by immunoSEQ multiplex PCR, yet TCRdb's version contains in-frame clones alone and is incomplete. This table has about 160,000 clones, around four fifths appearing once. The sample consisted of PBMCs or T cells enriched from blood (not recorded which). These receptors were collected from a woman between 45 and 60 years old who had recovered from COVID-19.

The J gene is TRBJ1-1, the V gene TRBV5-6; no firm D call. The V end was cut by 4 bases, the J end by 1 base, with 14 bases between. The CDR3 is 15 amino acids. Germline V gene lookup returns CDR1 SGHDT and CDR2 YYEEEE. CDR3 in amino acids: CASSPPLSPNTEAFF. In DNA form, the CDR3 reads TGTGCCAGCAGCCCCCCTCTTTCCCCGAACACTGAAGCTTTCTTT.

The V and J genes are TRBV5-1 and TRBJ2-1, with 7 bases fitting TRBD2. There are 16 residues in the CDR3. The V gene end was trimmed by 2 bases and the J gene end by 4 bases; junction bases not matched to a gene: 9. Per the germline V gene, CDR1 is SGHRS and CDR2 is YFSETQ. The CDR3 DNA is TGCGCCAGCAGCTTTACCGGGACTACATTTTACAATGAGCAGTTCTTC. Protein sequence: CASSFTGTTFYNEQFF.

This clone was recorded once. The chain recombines TRBV4-2 with TRBJ2-3; D unresolved. V gave up 2 bases and J gave up 2 bases, with 11 bases separating them. The CDR3 contains 15 residues. Germline V gene sequence: CDR1 LGHNA, CDR2 YNFKEQ. The CDR3 sequence: CASSQSVFVTDTQYF. CDR3 coding DNA: TGTGCCAGCAGCCAATCAGTCTTCGTCACAGATACGCAGTATTTT.

The chain employs TRBV29-1 and TRBJ1-1; D may be TRBD1 (6 bases). The CDR3 is made up of 13 amino acids. Looked up from germline, CDR1 is SQVTM and CDR2 is ANQGSEA. Trimming left V 3 bases short and J 11 bases short, with 19 bases between. The CDR3 loop is CSVDPQQGIGAFF. DNA of the CDR3: TGCAGCGTTGATCCACAGCAGGGGATTGGTGCTTTCTTT.

CDR3 loop: CASSPRRSSGANVLTF. CDR3 sequence (DNA): TGTGCCAGCAGCCCCCGTCGGAGCTCTGGGGCCAACGTCCTGACTTTC. The chain employs TRBV7-9 and TRBJ2-6, with D uncertain. V was clipped by 5 bases and J by 0 bases, with 11 bases between them. Germline CDR1 is SEHNR and CDR2 is FQNEAQ (reference sequence). There are 16 residues in the CDR3.

The V and J genes are TRBV11-3 and TRBJ1-1; 8 bases are a match to TRBD1. Germline V gene lookup returns CDR1 SGHNT and CDR2 YENEEA. The length of the CDR3 is 15 residues. With 5 bases clipped from V and 5 bases from J, the junction kept 10 bases outside the gene matches. Written as DNA, the CDR3 is TGTGCCAGCAGCGTGTGGACAGGGTCGAAGACTGAAGCTTTCTTT. Its translation is CASSVWTGSKTEAFF.

The V gene is TRBV6-2 or TRBV6-3, the J gene TRBJ2-7; TRBD1 agrees at 9 bases. Per germline, CDR1 MNHEY and CDR2 SVGEGT. This CDR3 comprises 14 residues. Germline trimming cut 2 bases from V and 4 bases from J; bases unmatched to any gene: 3. The CDR3 reads CASSYETGGYEQYF. In DNA, the CDR3 is TGTGCCAGCAGTTACGAGACAGGGGGTTACGAGCAGTACTTC.

The V and J genes are TRBV7-9 and TRBJ2-5, with D possibly TRBD2 on 6 matching bases. Germline assignment: CDR1 SEHNR and CDR2 FQNEAQ (reference sequence). With 3 bases removed from V and 4 bases from J, the gap between germline ends came to 12 bases. This CDR3 comprises 14 residues. CDR3 sequence reads: CASSFQGGGETQYF. CDR3 DNA sequence: TGTGCCAGCAGCTTTCAGGGAGGCGGAGAGACCCAGTACTTC. Looking up the rest from reference TRBV7-9 and TRBJ2-5 gives the full variable domain: DTGVSQNPRHKITKRGQNVTFRCDPISEHNRLYWYRQTLGQGPEFLTYFQNEAQLEKSRLLSDRFSAERPKGSFSTLEIQRTEQGDSAMYLCASSFQGGGETQYFGPGTRLLVL.

The rearrangement uses TRBV7-3 and TRBJ2-2, with TRBD2 identical over 10 bases. The germline V gene has CDR1 SGHTA and CDR2 FQGTGA. There are 15 residues in the CDR3. Germline trimming cut 2 bases from V and 6 bases from J; bases unmatched to any gene: 3. The CDR3, as DNA: TGTGCCAGCAGCTTACCTGGGACTAGCGCCGGGGAGCTGTTTTTT. Encoded protein: CASSLPGTSAGELFF.

This clone has a single count. This rearrangement joins TRBV15 to TRBJ1-4; 7 positions match TRBD1. The germline V gene encodes CDR1 LNHNV and CDR2 YYDKDF (reference sequence). V lost 1 base, J lost 7 bases, and 6 bases stayed unmatched. The CDR3 length is 15 residues. CDR3 loop: CATSRAGNRGEKLFF. CDR3 nucleotide sequence: TGTGCCACCAGCAGAGCGGGCAACAGGGGTGAAAAACTGTTTTTT.

V usage is TRBV15 and J usage is TRBJ1-2; D is uncertain. V was clipped by 0 bases and J by 2 bases, with 7 bases between them. The CDR3 contains 14 residues. Per germline, CDR1 LNHNV and CDR2 YYDKDF (reference sequence). The DNA of the CDR3 is TGTGCCACCAGCAGAGATGGAGAAAACTATGGCTACACCTTC. This gives the protein CATSRDGENYGYTF.

This clone was recorded a few times. The V gene is TRBV2, the J gene TRBJ1-5; D is unresolved. Germline CDR1 SNHLY, CDR2 FYNNEI. Trimming pared 3 bases from V and 7 bases from J, leaving 19 bases between. CDR3 length: 16 residues. The CDR3 reads CASSDMPLSEKQPQHF. The DNA of the CDR3 is TGTGCCAGCAGTGACATGCCGCTCAGCGAGAAACAGCCCCAGCATTTT.

The chain recombines TRBV18 with TRBJ2-7, with TRBD1 matching over 9 bases. CDR1 and CDR2 (germline): KGHSH, LQKENI. The CDR3 extends over 13 amino acids. The V gene end was trimmed by 5 bases and the J gene end by 7 bases; junction bases not matched to a gene: 6. Here the CDR3 reads CASSAQGAWEQYF. The CDR3, as DNA: TGTGCCAGCTCAGCACAGGGGGCGTGGGAGCAGTACTTC.

This rearrangement joins TRBV13 to TRBJ1-2; no definite D call. Trimming shortened V by 2 bases and J by 2 bases, and 21 bases separated the two germline ends. CDR3 length: 18 amino acids. Germline CDR1 is PRHDT and CDR2 is FYEKMQ (reference sequence). CDR3 DNA: TGTGCCAGCAGCTTAAGGGTGAGCGGCGTCCTCAAGAACTATGGCTACACCTTC. Residues: CASSLRVSGVLKNYGYTF.

This clone has only one observation. V and J are TRBV7-9 and TRBJ1-1, with D hard to call. This CDR3 has 13 residues. Trimming removed 1 base at V and 4 bases at J, with 7 bases between. In germline, CDR1 is SEHNR, CDR2 FQNEAQ (reference sequence). The CDR3 bases are TGTGCCAGCAGCTTAGTATCGGGCACTGAAGCTTTCTTT. Translation gives CASSLVSGTEAFF.

In its sample, this clone was seen many times. The gene calls are TRBV2 and TRBJ1-2, with D possibly TRBD1 on 5 matching bases. V gave up 4 bases and J gave up 4 bases, with 13 bases separating them. There are 14 residues in the CDR3. Germline values: CDR1 SNHLY, CDR2 FYNNEI. Written as DNA, the CDR3 is TGTGCCAGCAGTGTTCAGGGACTCATCTATGGCTACACCTTC. Encoded protein: CASSVQGLIYGYTF.

The rearrangement uses TRBV10-3 and TRBJ2-7, with D possibly matching TRBD1 (5 bases). Germline values: CDR1 ENHRY, CDR2 SYGVKD. This CDR3 region has 14 residues. V lost 4 bases, J lost 7 bases, and 17 bases lay in between. The CDR3 DNA reads as TGTGCCATCAGTGGGAACAATCGCTCAGGGGAGCAGTACTTC. Translation gives CAISGNNRSGEQYF.

This chain joins TRBV2 and TRBJ2-1; 12 bases match TRBD2. With 7 bases clipped from V and 4 bases from J, the junction kept 2 bases outside the gene matches. Germline V gene lookup returns CDR1 SNHLY and CDR2 FYNNEI. The CDR3 is 14 amino acids. The CDR3 nucleotides are TGTGCCAGCATCGGACTAGCGGGATACAATGAGCAGTTCTTC. Translating gives CASIGLAGYNEQFF.

The V gene is TRBV5-4, the J gene TRBJ1-1; D is uncertain. V dropped 0 bases and J dropped 3 bases, with 6 bases sitting between them. The CDR3 covers 13 residues. The germline V gene has CDR1 SGHNT and CDR2 YYREEE (reference sequence). The CDR3 sequence is CASSLASHTEAFF. In DNA, the CDR3 is TGTGCCAGCAGCTTGGCATCCCACACTGAAGCTTTCTTT.

The V gene is TRBV29-1, the J gene TRBJ1-4; D might be TRBD1 (5 bases). This CDR3 comprises 13 residues. CDR1 and CDR2 (germline): SQVTM, ANQGSEA. Trimming took off 6 bases at V and 3 bases at J, with 11 bases between the two ends. The CDR3 coding sequence is TGCAGCGTACGCAGGGTTCCTAATGAAAAACTGTTTTTT. Amino acid sequence: CSVRRVPNEKLFF.

This clone has just one count. The genes are TRBV7-2 and TRBJ2-1, with 7 bases lining up with TRBD1. Germline loops: CDR1 SGHTA, CDR2 FQGNSA. Trimming cost V 6 bases and J 6 bases; bases outside gene matches: 11. The CDR3 totals 15 residues. The CDR3 nucleotides read TGTGCCAGCAGTTATAGGCAGGGGGTAATCAATGAGCAGTTCTTC. Its protein product is CASSYRQGVINEQFF. Combining the CDR3 with reference TRBV7-2 and TRBJ2-1 gives the whole variable domain GAGVSQSPSNKVTEKGKDVELRCDPISGHTALYWYRQSLGQGLEFLIYFQGNSAPDKSGLPSDRFSAERTGGSVSTLTIQRTQQEDSAVYLCASSYRQGVINEQFFGPGTRLTVL.

The chain uses TRBV7-9 and TRBJ2-1, with 7 bases lining up with TRBD2. V lost 5 bases, J lost 5 bases, and 9 bases stayed unmatched. There are 15 residues in the CDR3. Per the germline V gene, CDR1 is SEHNR and CDR2 is FQNEAQ (reference sequence). CDR3 nucleotide sequence: TGTGCCAGCAGCCCCCGGGGGAGGGGCGACAATGAGCAGTTCTTC. Encoded protein: CASSPRGRGDNEQFF.

The chain carries TRBV4-2 and TRBJ2-7; the match to TRBD2 covers 7 bases. Germline CDR1 LGHNA, CDR2 YNFKEQ. The CDR3 has 15 amino acids. The V and J ends lost 3 bases and 3 bases, in that order; junction bases with no gene match: 8. The CDR3 nucleotides read TGTGCCAGCAGCCAGGCCGGGACTACTTTCTACGAGCAGTACTTC. This encodes CASSQAGTTFYEQYF.